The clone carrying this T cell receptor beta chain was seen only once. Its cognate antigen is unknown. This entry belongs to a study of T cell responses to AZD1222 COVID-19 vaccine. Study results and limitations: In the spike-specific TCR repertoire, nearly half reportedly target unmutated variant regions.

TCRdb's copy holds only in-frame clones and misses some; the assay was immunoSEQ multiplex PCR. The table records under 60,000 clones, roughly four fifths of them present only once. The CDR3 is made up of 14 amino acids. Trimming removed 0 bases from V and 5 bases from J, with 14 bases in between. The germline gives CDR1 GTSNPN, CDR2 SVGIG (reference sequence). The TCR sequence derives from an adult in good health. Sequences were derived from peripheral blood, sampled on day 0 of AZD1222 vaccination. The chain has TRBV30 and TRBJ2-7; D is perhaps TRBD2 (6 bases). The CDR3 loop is CAWSVRGGFHEQYF. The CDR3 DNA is TGTGCCTGGAGTGTAAGAGGAGGGTTCCACGAGCAGTACTTC. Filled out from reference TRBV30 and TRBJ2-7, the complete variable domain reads SQTIHQWPATLVQPVGSPLSLECTVEGTSNPNLYWYRQAAGRGLQLLFYSVGIGQISSEVPQNLSASRPQDRQFILSSKKLLLSDSGFYLCAWSVRGGFHEQYFGPGTRLTVT.